This T cell receptor (beta chain) was obtained from a study of blood T cells in healthy people across ages (dated by TCRdb to between 2015 and 2017). Regarding the complete study: In model experiments, roughly one uniquely barcoded TCR beta cDNA molecule per two T cells was captured by template switching. The donors were split into four age groups: young (average around 15 years), middle-aged (over 35), aged (more than 60) and long-lived (roughly 86). To avoid experimental bias, donors of different ages were distributed randomly across sequencing lanes. The study measured age-related changes in TCR beta repertoire diversity using deep sequencing normalized with unique cDNA molecular identifiers. Two additional independent replicas of 1 million unique cDNA reads from the same blood draw were analyzed for two donors (one aged 18 to 30 and one aged 80 or older). Study-wide findings and limitations: Compared with the aged group, the long-lived group had more naive CD4+ T cells, fewer expanded clones and increased TCR diversity, a pattern suggesting age selection. Observed TCR beta diversity per million T cells fell roughly linearly with age, and a significant reduction was already apparent by age around 39. There was a strong correlation between observed TCR beta diversity and the percentage of naive T cells measured by flow cytometry. Because donor CMV infection status was unknown, age-related changes in expanded clonotypes were potentially confounded. Estimates of total diversity based on one million sequenced T cells were regarded as lower bounds and as underestimates. Conclusive comparison of naive and antigen-experienced compartments was prevented by the profiling of bulk unsorted PBMCs.

Library preparation was by 5' RACE. TCRdb lists the instrument as Illumina HiSeq 2500. The second PCR ran for roughly 7 to 11 cycles and used a J-beta primer mix along with a sample-barcoded 5' primer. A unique molecular identifier was introduced onto each TCR beta cDNA molecule by a template-switch 5' adaptor carrying 12 random nucleotides. Each sample yielded at least 2.5 million CDR3-containing paired-end reads. All of the RNA was converted into first-strand cDNA using the Mint cDNA synthesis kit, with a TRBC-specific oligonucleotide serving as the primer. After uracil-DNA glycosylase treatment, a first 18-cycle PCR used universal primers M1SS and BC2_uni_R on all cDNA. Regarding the original processing steps: Normalization of each sample was performed by random selection of 1 million high-quality reads, each carrying a distinct molecular identifier. Instead of being binned into consensus sequences, reads that shared molecular identifiers were thrown out. MiTCR, run with a Q25 quality threshold and the strictest error-elimination algorithm, handled CDR3 identification, clonotype clustering and error correction. Lower-bound total TCR beta diversity was estimated with a nonparametric unseen species model using Euler transformation. TCRdb redid the processing of the public reads, applying fastp at Q25 and MiXCR, and retained in-frame beta chains. Each CDR3 protein appears once, grouped with its most common genes and DNA. The authors' filters were not applied to this entry. This sample gives nearly 800,000 distinct CDR3 sequences in total; 56% of them show up just once. The top ten clones comprise 20% to 30% of the sample.

Systemically healthy Caucasian individuals from Russia, 35 to 40 in total and aged about 6 to 100 years, were included as donors. Each donor gave 9 to 10 milliliters of peripheral blood, collected into EDTA-treated Vacutainer tubes. PBMCs were isolated by Ficoll-Paque density-gradient centrifugation, with at least 6 million obtained per sample. Total RNA was extracted from PBMCs with Trizol reagent, with at least 5.5 micrograms obtained per sample. Naive CD45RAhigh/CD27high T cell percentages were measured by flow cytometry on a PBMC aliquot from every donor. In this sample, this clonotype turned up a few times. The specificity of this receptor is unknown. Base qualities are missing; no much larger clone stands one base away. Germline trimming amounts to 0 bases on V and 5 bases on J, with 6 as the count of junction bases outside the gene matches. From the cysteine through the phenylalanine, the CDR3 covers 15 amino acids. Only CDR3 DNA remains: 45 bases, in frame from the first base. Based on the germline V gene, the CDR1 and CDR2 sequences are LGHNA and YNFKEQ.

This TCR came from a man aged 40-50 years in good health. The rearranged segments are TRBV4-2 and TRBJ2-7; TRBD1 matches 8 bases in the middle. Sequencing was done on a sample of blood. The CDR3 region has the sequence CASSQDWAGGDEQYF. The nucleotide sequence reads TGTGCCAGCAGCCAAGATTGGGCAGGGGGCGACGAGCAGTACTTC.